A selection of T cell receptor beta chains follows, all from one sample in a study of OX40 agonist ivuxolimab in advanced cancers. The repertoire was sequenced with immunoSEQ multiplex PCR; TCRdb's copy has only in-frame clones and lacks some. Among just over 25,000 clones, 80% to 90% were seen once, and the ten largest hold roughly 15%. Source: CD4+ or CD8+ T cells sorted from blood, taken in a trial of the OX40 agonist ivuxolimab. The receptor source for this set is an adult with an advanced solid tumor such as melanoma, head and neck, liver or kidney cancer. CDR3s include the opening cysteine and the closing phenylalanine or tryptophan. A D gene is named only where the DNA matches it firmly. For some rows the clone size is stated as once, few or many, or as a class when expanded; others skip it.

CDR3 protein: CASSVSSGELRELFF
CDR3 DNA: TGTGCCAGCAGCGTATCTAGCGGGGAGCTTCGGGAGCTGTTTTTT
D gene: TRBD2
J gene: TRBJ2-2
V gene: TRBV9
clone size: -
CDR3 length: 15

CDR3 protein: CASSLDRENTGELFF
CDR3 DNA: TGTGCCAGCAGCTTGGACAGGGAGAACACCGGGGAGCTGTTTTTT
D gene: -
J gene: TRBJ2-2
V gene: TRBV5-6
clone size: -
CDR3 length: 15

CDR3 protein: CASSPGLAGGPHEQYF
CDR3 DNA: TGTGCCAGCTCCCCGGGACTAGCGGGAGGGCCCCACGAGCAGTACTTC
D gene: TRBD2
J gene: TRBJ2-7
V gene: TRBV5-5
clone size: -
CDR3 length: 16

CDR3 protein: CASTPGGLGEQYF
CDR3 DNA: TGTGCCAGCACCCCGGGGGGATTGGGCGAGCAGTACTTC
D gene: TRBD2
J gene: TRBJ2-7
V gene: TRBV9
clone size: -
CDR3 length: 13

CDR3 protein: CASSLVGTNEKLFF
CDR3 DNA: TGTGCCAGCAGCTTAGTAGGAACTAATGAAAAACTGTTTTTT
D gene: -
J gene: TRBJ1-4
V gene: TRBV7-9
clone size: -
CDR3 length: 14

CDR3 protein: CASSPPRGVSGRPYEQYF
CDR3 DNA: TGTGCCAGCAGCCCCCCCCGGGGAGTTAGCGGGAGACCGTACGAGCAGTACTTC
D gene: TRBD2
J gene: TRBJ2-7
V gene: TRBV13
clone size: -
CDR3 length: 18

CDR3 protein: CASSYSLGSHEQFF
CDR3 DNA: TGTGCCAGCAGTTACTCCCTTGGGAGCCATGAGCAGTTCTTC
D gene: -
J gene: TRBJ2-1
V gene: TRBV6-5
clone size: -
CDR3 length: 14

CDR3 protein: CASSRGGEAFF
CDR3 DNA: TGTGCCAGCAGCCGCGGGGGTGAAGCTTTCTTT
D gene: -
J gene: TRBJ1-1
V gene: TRBV27
clone size: -
CDR3 length: 11

CDR3 protein: CASHLYNEQFF
CDR3 DNA: TGTGCCAGCCACCTATACAATGAGCAGTTCTTC
D gene: -
J gene: TRBJ2-1
V gene: TRBV6-1
clone size: -
CDR3 length: 11

CDR3 protein: CASSLSGNSNQPQHF
CDR3 DNA: TGTGCCAGCAGTTTATCCGGGAATAGCAATCAGCCCCAGCATTTT
D gene: -
J gene: TRBJ1-5
V gene: TRBV27
clone size: -
CDR3 length: 15

CDR3 protein: CASSHYPGRNTEAFF
CDR3 DNA: TGCGCCAGCAGCCACTATCCCGGACGGAACACTGAAGCTTTCTTT
D gene: -
J gene: TRBJ1-1
V gene: TRBV4-1
clone size: -
CDR3 length: 15

CDR3 protein: CASGGPSGGIDTGELFF
CDR3 DNA: TGTGCTAGTGGTGGCCCCTCAGGGGGCATCGACACCGGGGAGCTGTTTTTT
D gene: TRBD1
J gene: TRBJ2-2
V gene: TRBV12-5
clone size: -
CDR3 length: 17

CDR3 protein: CAWDRPQSLGYTF
CDR3 DNA: TGTGCCTGGGACAGGCCTCAAAGTCTTGGCTACACCTTC
D gene: -
J gene: TRBJ1-2
V gene: TRBV30
clone size: -
CDR3 length: 13

CDR3 protein: CASSVATGGAYQPQHF
CDR3 DNA: TGTGCCAGCAGCGTAGCTACGGGGGGCGCGTATCAGCCCCAGCATTTT
D gene: -
J gene: TRBJ1-5
V gene: TRBV9
clone size: -
CDR3 length: 16

CDR3 protein: CASSDGYEQYF
CDR3 DNA: TGTGCCAGCAGTGACGGATACGAGCAGTACTTC
D gene: -
J gene: TRBJ2-7
V gene: TRBV6-1
clone size: -
CDR3 length: 11

CDR3 protein: CASSLSAVFTEAFF
CDR3 DNA: TGCGCCAGCAGCTTGTCGGCCGTTTTCACTGAAGCTTTCTTT
D gene: -
J gene: TRBJ1-1
V gene: TRBV5-1
clone size: few
CDR3 length: 14

CDR3 protein: CASSLGPNRVSEGYTF
CDR3 DNA: TGTGCCAGCAGCTTGGGTCCGAATCGTGTCTCTGAGGGCTACACCTTC
D gene: -
J gene: TRBJ1-2
V gene: TRBV5-6
clone size: -
CDR3 length: 16

CDR3 protein: CASSFDITYEQYF
CDR3 DNA: TGTGCCAGCAGCTTCGATATTACCTACGAGCAGTACTTC
D gene: -
J gene: TRBJ2-7
V gene: TRBV7-8
clone size: -
CDR3 length: 13

CDR3 protein: CASSEWGGPRDEQYF
CDR3 DNA: TGTGCCAGCAGCGAATGGGGGGGACCCCGCGACGAGCAGTACTTC
D gene: TRBD2
J gene: TRBJ2-7
V gene: TRBV7-6
clone size: -
CDR3 length: 15

CDR3 protein: CASSLGVRVNTEAFF
CDR3 DNA: TGTGCCAGCAGCTTAGGCGTTCGGGTGAACACTGAAGCTTTCTTT
D gene: -
J gene: TRBJ1-1
V gene: TRBV5-4
clone size: -
CDR3 length: 15

CDR3 protein: CASSFVTYEQYF
CDR3 DNA: TGTGCCAGCAGCTTTGTTACCTACGAGCAGTACTTC
D gene: -
J gene: TRBJ2-7
V gene: TRBV7-2
clone size: -
CDR3 length: 12

CDR3 protein: CASSLPGVNSPLHF
CDR3 DNA: TGTGCCAGCAGCTTACCAGGGGTTAATTCACCCCTCCACTTT
D gene: -
J gene: TRBJ1-6
V gene: TRBV7-6
clone size: -
CDR3 length: 14

CDR3 protein: CASSQGIQGRGVGSPLHF
CDR3 DNA: TGCGCCAGCAGCCAAGGGATACAGGGGCGAGGCGTTGGTTCACCCCTCCACTTT
D gene: TRBD1
J gene: TRBJ1-6
V gene: TRBV4-1
clone size: -
CDR3 length: 18

CDR3 protein: CASSIAGGGSPEQYF
CDR3 DNA: TGTGCCAGCAGCATAGCGGGAGGGGGATCCCCCGAGCAGTACTTC
D gene: TRBD2
J gene: TRBJ2-7
V gene: TRBV2
clone size: -
CDR3 length: 15

CDR3 protein: CASSALSLYQETQYF
CDR3 DNA: TGTGCCAGCAGTGCCCTATCACTGTACCAAGAGACCCAGTACTTC
D gene: -
J gene: TRBJ2-5
V gene: TRBV6-1
clone size: -
CDR3 length: 15

CDR3 protein: CASSRNIDTGLGTSEQYF
CDR3 DNA: TGCGCCAGCAGCCGCAATATTGATACTGGACTAGGGACCTCGGAGCAGTACTTC
D gene: TRBD2
J gene: TRBJ2-7
V gene: TRBV5-1
clone size: few
CDR3 length: 18

CDR3 protein: CASSYLGNPTDTQYF
CDR3 DNA: TGTGCCAGCAGCTACTTGGGGAACCCCACAGATACGCAGTATTTT
D gene: -
J gene: TRBJ2-3
V gene: TRBV11-3
clone size: -
CDR3 length: 15

CDR3 protein: CASSQGGLYNEQFF
CDR3 DNA: TGCGCCAGCAGCCAAGGGGGACTCTACAATGAGCAGTTCTTC
D gene: -
J gene: TRBJ2-1
V gene: TRBV4-1
clone size: -
CDR3 length: 14

CDR3 protein: CASSLVGPGSNGYTF
CDR3 DNA: TGTGCCAGCAGCTTAGTGGGTCCGGGGAGCAATGGCTACACCTTC
D gene: -
J gene: TRBJ1-2
V gene: TRBV7-8
clone size: -
CDR3 length: 15

CDR3 protein: CASSVGSDISYEQYF
CDR3 DNA: TGTGCCAGCAGCGTAGGATCAGATATCAGCTACGAGCAGTACTTC
D gene: -
J gene: TRBJ2-7
V gene: TRBV9
clone size: -
CDR3 length: 15

CDR3 protein: CASTSGYQETQYF
CDR3 DNA: TGTGCCAGTACTAGCGGCTACCAAGAGACCCAGTACTTC
D gene: TRBD2
J gene: TRBJ2-5
V gene: TRBV19
clone size: once
CDR3 length: 13

CDR3 protein: CSVELGLYYGYTF
CDR3 DNA: TGCAGCGTTGAACTGGGGTTGTACTATGGCTACACCTTC
D gene: -
J gene: TRBJ1-2
V gene: TRBV29-1
clone size: -
CDR3 length: 13

CDR3 protein: CASSPRASGANNEQFF
CDR3 DNA: TGTGCCAGCAGTCCCAGGGCTAGCGGGGCAAACAATGAGCAGTTCTTC
D gene: TRBD2
J gene: TRBJ2-1
V gene: TRBV27
clone size: -
CDR3 length: 16

CDR3 protein: CASSQVVGGTYEQYF
CDR3 DNA: TGCGCCAGCAGCCAAGTGGTGGGGGGCACCTACGAGCAGTACTTC
D gene: -
J gene: TRBJ2-7
V gene: TRBV4-1
clone size: -
CDR3 length: 15

CDR3 protein: CASSQDRRQGRTGELFF
CDR3 DNA: TGCGCCAGCAGCCAAGATCGTCGACAGGGGAGGACCGGGGAGCTGTTTTTT
D gene: TRBD1
J gene: TRBJ2-2
V gene: TRBV4-1
clone size: -
CDR3 length: 17

CDR3 protein: CASSASGGYTGELFF
CDR3 DNA: TGTGCCAGCAGCGCAAGCGGGGGGTACACCGGGGAGCTGTTTTTT
D gene: TRBD2
J gene: TRBJ2-2
V gene: TRBV5-8
clone size: once
CDR3 length: 15

CDR3 protein: CASSLVVGMGNKNIQYF
CDR3 DNA: TGCGCCAGCAGCTTGGTCGTAGGGATGGGAAACAAAAACATTCAGTACTTC
D gene: -
J gene: TRBJ2-4
V gene: TRBV5-1
clone size: -
CDR3 length: 17

CDR3 protein: CASSAWGLAAYNEQFF
CDR3 DNA: TGTGCCAGTAGTGCGTGGGGCCTAGCGGCTTACAATGAGCAGTTCTTC
D gene: TRBD2
J gene: TRBJ2-1
V gene: TRBV19
clone size: -
CDR3 length: 16

CDR3 protein: CASSRGVGIAFTYEQYF
CDR3 DNA: TGTGCCAGCAGCAGGGGGGTGGGAATAGCTTTTACCTACGAGCAGTACTTC
D gene: -
J gene: TRBJ2-7
V gene: TRBV11-2
clone size: -
CDR3 length: 17

CDR3 protein: CASSFEGLAGGDEQFF
CDR3 DNA: TGTGCCAGCAGCTTCGAGGGACTAGCGGGGGGTGATGAGCAGTTCTTC
D gene: -
J gene: TRBJ2-1
V gene: TRBV12-1
clone size: -
CDR3 length: 16

CDR3 protein: CASSVRALGNAEAFF
CDR3 DNA: TGTGCCAGCAGTGTCCGGGCCTTGGGGAACGCTGAAGCTTTCTTT
D gene: -
J gene: TRBJ1-1
V gene: TRBV25-1
clone size: few
CDR3 length: 15

CDR3 protein: CSVEWGQEESYEQYF
CDR3 DNA: TGCAGCGTTGAATGGGGACAGGAGGAGTCCTACGAGCAGTACTTC
D gene: TRBD1
J gene: TRBJ2-7
V gene: TRBV29-1
clone size: -
CDR3 length: 15

CDR3 protein: CASSLPDRADTDTQYF
CDR3 DNA: TGTGCCAGCAGTTTACCTGACAGGGCGGACACAGATACGCAGTATTTT
D gene: TRBD1
J gene: TRBJ2-3
V gene: TRBV28
clone size: once
CDR3 length: 16

CDR3 protein: CASSETGAASYEQYF
CDR3 DNA: TGTGCCAGCAGCGAAACAGGGGCCGCATCCTACGAGCAGTACTTC
D gene: TRBD1
J gene: TRBJ2-7
V gene: TRBV27
clone size: -
CDR3 length: 15

CDR3 protein: CASSLSRRGTEAFF
CDR3 DNA: TGTGCCAGCAGCTTGTCACGGAGGGGCACTGAAGCTTTCTTT
D gene: -
J gene: TRBJ1-1
V gene: TRBV13
clone size: few
CDR3 length: 14

CDR3 protein: CASGQLPIRYGYTF
CDR3 DNA: TGTGCTAGTGGCCAACTTCCCATCCGGTATGGCTACACCTTC
D gene: -
J gene: TRBJ1-2
V gene: TRBV12-5
clone size: once
CDR3 length: 14

CDR3 protein: CASSPTGSYEQYF
CDR3 DNA: TGTGCCAGCAGCCCGACAGGGAGCTACGAGCAGTACTTC
D gene: TRBD1
J gene: TRBJ2-7
V gene: TRBV4-2
clone size: -
CDR3 length: 13

CDR3 protein: CSVEDTYEQYF
CDR3 DNA: TGCAGCGTTGAGGACACCTACGAGCAGTACTTC
D gene: -
J gene: TRBJ2-7
V gene: TRBV29-1
clone size: -
CDR3 length: 11

CDR3 protein: CASSRAPLHDSYEQYF
CDR3 DNA: TGCGCCAGCAGTCGCGCACCCCTCCATGATTCCTACGAGCAGTACTTC
D gene: -
J gene: TRBJ2-7
V gene: TRBV23-1
clone size: -
CDR3 length: 16

CDR3 protein: CASSQGLTGNYGYTF
CDR3 DNA: TGTGCCAGCAGCCAAGGTCTTACAGGGAACTATGGCTACACCTTC
D gene: -
J gene: TRBJ1-2
V gene: TRBV14
clone size: -
CDR3 length: 15

CDR3 protein: CATSTNPEGTFFRFFNEQFF
CDR3 DNA: TGTGCCACCAGCACCAACCCGGAAGGGACATTCTTCCGATTTTTCAATGAGCAGTTCTTC
D gene: -
J gene: TRBJ2-1
V gene: TRBV15
clone size: -
CDR3 length: 20

CDR3 protein: CASGEGLLYEQYF
CDR3 DNA: TGTGCCAGCGGGGAGGGGTTACTTTACGAGCAGTACTTC
D gene: TRBD2
J gene: TRBJ2-7
V gene: TRBV2
clone size: -
CDR3 length: 13

CDR3 protein: CASSPGLSGNTIYF
CDR3 DNA: TGTGCCAGCAGCCCGGGACTCTCTGGAAACACCATATATTTT
D gene: -
J gene: TRBJ1-3
V gene: TRBV5-6
clone size: -
CDR3 length: 14

CDR3 protein: CASSLAGNTEAFF
CDR3 DNA: TGTGCCAGCAGTTTGGCGGGGAACACTGAAGCTTTCTTT
D gene: -
J gene: TRBJ1-1
V gene: TRBV27
clone size: -
CDR3 length: 13

CDR3 protein: CASSWGSAGNTEAFF
CDR3 DNA: TGTGCCAGCAGTTGGGGGTCGGCAGGGAACACTGAAGCTTTCTTT
D gene: -
J gene: TRBJ1-1
V gene: TRBV11-2
clone size: few
CDR3 length: 15

CDR3 protein: CASKRGNEQFF
CDR3 DNA: TGTGCCAGTAAGAGAGGGAATGAGCAGTTCTTC
D gene: -
J gene: TRBJ2-1
V gene: TRBV19
clone size: -
CDR3 length: 11

CDR3 protein: CASRWTGWSNQPQHF
CDR3 DNA: TGTGCCAGTAGATGGACGGGTTGGAGCAATCAGCCCCAGCATTTT
D gene: -
J gene: TRBJ1-5
V gene: TRBV19
clone size: -
CDR3 length: 15